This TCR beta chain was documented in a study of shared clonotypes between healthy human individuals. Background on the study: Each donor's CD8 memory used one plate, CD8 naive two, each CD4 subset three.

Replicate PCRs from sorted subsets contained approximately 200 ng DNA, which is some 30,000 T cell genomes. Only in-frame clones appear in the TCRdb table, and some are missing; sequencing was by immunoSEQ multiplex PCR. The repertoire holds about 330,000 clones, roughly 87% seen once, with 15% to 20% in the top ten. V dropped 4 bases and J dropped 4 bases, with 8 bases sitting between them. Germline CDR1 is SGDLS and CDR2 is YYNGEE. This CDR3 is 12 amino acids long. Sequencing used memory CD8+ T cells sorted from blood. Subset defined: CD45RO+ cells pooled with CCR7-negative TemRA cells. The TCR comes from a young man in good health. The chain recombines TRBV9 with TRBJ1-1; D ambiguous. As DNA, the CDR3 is TGTGCCAGCAGCCCCCCCACCACTGAAGCTTTCTTT. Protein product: CASSPPTTEAFF.